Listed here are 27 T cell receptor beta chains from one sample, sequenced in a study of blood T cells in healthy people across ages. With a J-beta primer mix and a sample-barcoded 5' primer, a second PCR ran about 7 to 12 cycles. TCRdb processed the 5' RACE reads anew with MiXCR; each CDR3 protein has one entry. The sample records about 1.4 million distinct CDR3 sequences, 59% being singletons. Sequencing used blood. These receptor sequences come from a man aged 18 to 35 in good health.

CDR3 protein: CASSRRTSGINEQFF. In nucleotides, the CDR3 is TGTGCCAGCAGTCGACGGACTAGCGGGATCAATGAGCAGTTCTTC. This rearrangement joins TRBV12-3 or TRBV12-4 to TRBJ2-1, with 12 bases lining up with TRBD2. The CDR3 runs 15 residues. With 5 bases clipped from V and 6 bases from J, the junction kept 5 bases outside the gene matches.

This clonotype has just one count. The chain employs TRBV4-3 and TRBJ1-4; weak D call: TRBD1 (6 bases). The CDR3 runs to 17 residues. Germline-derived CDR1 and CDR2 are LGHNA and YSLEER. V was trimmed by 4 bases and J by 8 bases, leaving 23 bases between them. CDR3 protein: CASSPHLITGQKEKLFF. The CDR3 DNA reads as TGCGCCAGCAGCCCTCATCTTATTACAGGGCAAAAGGAAAAACTGTTTTTT.

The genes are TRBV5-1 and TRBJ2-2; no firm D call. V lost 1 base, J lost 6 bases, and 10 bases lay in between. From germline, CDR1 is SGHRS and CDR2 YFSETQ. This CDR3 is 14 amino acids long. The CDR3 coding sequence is TGCGCCAGCAGCTTGTTAGCTCGTGCCGGGGAGCTGTTTTTT. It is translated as CASSLLARAGELFF. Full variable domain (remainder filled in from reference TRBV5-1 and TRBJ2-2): KAGVTQTPRYLIKTRGQQVTLSCSPISGHRSVSWYQQTPGQGLQFLFEYFSETQRNKGNFPGRFSGRQFSNSRSEMNVSTLELGDSALYLCASSLLARAGELFFGEGSRLTVL.

The CDR3 DNA sequence: TGTGCCAGCAGGGACTTGGGGGCCGGCGTCCTGACTTTC. It codes for CASRDLGAGVLTF. The chain links TRBV11-2 to TRBJ2-6; possible D gene TRBD1, 6 bases. V was trimmed by 6 bases and J by 12 bases, leaving 15 bases between them. The CDR3 has 13 residues. Looked up from germline, CDR1 is SGHAT and CDR2 is FQNNGV.

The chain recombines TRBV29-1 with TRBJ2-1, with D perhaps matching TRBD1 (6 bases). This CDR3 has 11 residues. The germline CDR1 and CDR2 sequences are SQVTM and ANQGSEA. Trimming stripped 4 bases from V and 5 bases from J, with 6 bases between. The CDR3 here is CSVGDNNEQFF. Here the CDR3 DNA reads TGCAGCGTTGGGGACAACAATGAGCAGTTCTTC.

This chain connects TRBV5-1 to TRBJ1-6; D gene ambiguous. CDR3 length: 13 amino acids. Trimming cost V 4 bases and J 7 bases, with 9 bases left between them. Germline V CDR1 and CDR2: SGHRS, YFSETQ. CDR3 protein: CASSDYSNSPLHF. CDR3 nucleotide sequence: TGCGCCAGCAGCGACTACAGCAATTCACCCCTCCACTTT.

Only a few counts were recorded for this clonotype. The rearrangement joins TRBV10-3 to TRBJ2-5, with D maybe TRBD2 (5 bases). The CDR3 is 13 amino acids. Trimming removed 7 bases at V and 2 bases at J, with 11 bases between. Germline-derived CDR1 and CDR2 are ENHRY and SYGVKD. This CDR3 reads CAIKSEGQETQYF. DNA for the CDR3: TGTGCCATCAAATCAGAGGGACAAGAGACCCAGTACTTC.

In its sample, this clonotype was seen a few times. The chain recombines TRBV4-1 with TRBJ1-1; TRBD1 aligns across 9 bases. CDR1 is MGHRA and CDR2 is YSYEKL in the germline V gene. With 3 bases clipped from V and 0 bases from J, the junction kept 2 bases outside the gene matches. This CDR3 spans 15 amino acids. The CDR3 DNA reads TGCGCCAGCAGCCAGGGGACAGGGCTGAACACTGAAGCTTTCTTT. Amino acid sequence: CASSQGTGLNTEAFF.

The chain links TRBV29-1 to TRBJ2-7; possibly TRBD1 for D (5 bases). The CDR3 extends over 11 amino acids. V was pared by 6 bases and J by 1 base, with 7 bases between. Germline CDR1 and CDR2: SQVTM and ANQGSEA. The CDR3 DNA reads TGCAGCGTCGGACAATCCTACGAGCAGTACTTC. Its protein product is CSVGQSYEQYF.

CDR3 loop: CASSGEGQGSYEQYF. The CDR3 DNA reads as TGTGCCAGCAGCGGGGAGGGACAGGGAAGCTACGAGCAGTACTTC. The chain joins TRBV5-6 to TRBJ2-7; 9 positions match TRBD1. Germline lookup yields CDR1 SGHDT and CDR2 YYEEEE. The CDR3 spans 15 residues. The V segment lost 4 bases and the J segment 3 bases; nucleotides outside the gene matches: 8. Variable domain in full (rest from reference TRBV5-6 and TRBJ2-7): DAGVTQSPTHLIKTRGQQVTLRCSPKSGHDTVSWYQQALGQGPQFIFQYYEEEERQRGNFPDRFSGHQFPNYSSELNVNALLLGDSALYLCASSGEGQGSYEQYFGPGTRLTVT.

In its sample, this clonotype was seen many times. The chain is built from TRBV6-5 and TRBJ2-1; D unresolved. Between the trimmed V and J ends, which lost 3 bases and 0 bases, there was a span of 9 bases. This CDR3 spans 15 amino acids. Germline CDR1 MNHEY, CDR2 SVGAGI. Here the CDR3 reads CASSYPGSSYNEQFF. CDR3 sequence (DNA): TGTGCCAGCAGTTATCCGGGTAGCTCCTACAATGAGCAGTTCTTC.

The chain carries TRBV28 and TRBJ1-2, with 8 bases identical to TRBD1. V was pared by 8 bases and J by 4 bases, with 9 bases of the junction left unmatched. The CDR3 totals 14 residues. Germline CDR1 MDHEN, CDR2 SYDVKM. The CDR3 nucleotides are TGTGCCAGCTTAGTCCAGGGGGCCATCTATGGCTACACCTTC. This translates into CASLVQGAIYGYTF.

As DNA, the CDR3 is TGTGCCAGCAGAACCCCGGGACTAGCGGGGGGTAATGAGCAGTTCTTC. Amino acids: CASRTPGLAGGNEQFF. The V and J genes are TRBV6-6 and TRBJ2-1; TRBD2 aligns across 15 bases. After removal of 6 bases from V and 7 bases from J, the junction contained 7 bases not matched to a gene. This CDR3 contains 16 residues. Germline CDR1 MNHNY, CDR2 SVGAGI (reference sequence).

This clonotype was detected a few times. The CDR3 nucleotides read TGTGCCAGCAGTTTGGGGTTTGACACTGAAGCTTTCTTT. Translating gives CASSLGFDTEAFF. The V call is TRBV27, the J call TRBJ1-1; D remains ambiguous. Germline V lookup: CDR1 MNHEY, CDR2 SMNVEV (reference sequence). The length of the CDR3 is 13 residues. Deletions cut 3 bases from V and 3 bases from J, with 8 bases between.

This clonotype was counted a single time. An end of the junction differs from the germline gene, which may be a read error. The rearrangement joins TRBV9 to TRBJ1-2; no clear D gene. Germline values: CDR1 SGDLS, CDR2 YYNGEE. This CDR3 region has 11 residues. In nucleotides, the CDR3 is TGTGCCAGCAATACTAACTATGACTACACCTTC. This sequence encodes CASNTNYDYTF. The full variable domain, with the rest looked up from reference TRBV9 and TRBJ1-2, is DSGVTQTPKHLITATGQRVTLRCSPRSGDLSVYWYQQSLDQGLQFLIQYYNGEERAKGNILERFSAQQFPDLHSELNLSSLELGDSALYFCASNTNYDYTFGSGTRLTVV.

The CDR3, as DNA: TGTGCCACCAGCAGAGATGGGATAGCTAATCAAGAGACCCAGTACTTC. Translation: CATSRDGIANQETQYF. The genes are TRBV15 and TRBJ2-4, with D unresolved. The end of the DNA is better explained by TRBJ2-5, so the J call may be wrong. Germline V gene lookup returns CDR1 LNHNV and CDR2 YYDKDF (reference sequence). The CDR3 has 16 residues.

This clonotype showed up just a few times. The CDR3 spells CASSPLGAVSTDTQYF. CDR3 sequence (DNA): TGTGCCAGCAGCCCTTTAGGGGCGGTCAGCACAGATACGCAGTATTTT. The chain links TRBV3-1 to TRBJ2-3, with TRBD1 as a possible D gene (5 bases). CDR1 and CDR2 (germline): LGHDT, YNNKEL (reference sequence). The CDR3 extends over 16 amino acids. Trimming stripped 4 bases from V and 0 bases from J, with 14 bases between.

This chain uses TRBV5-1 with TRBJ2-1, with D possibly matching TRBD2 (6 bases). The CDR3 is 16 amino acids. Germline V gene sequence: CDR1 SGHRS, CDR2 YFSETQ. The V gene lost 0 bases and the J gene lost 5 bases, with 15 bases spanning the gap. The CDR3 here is CASSLAGGMGNNEQFF. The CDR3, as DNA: TGCGCCAGCAGCTTGGCAGGAGGGATGGGTAACAATGAGCAGTTCTTC.

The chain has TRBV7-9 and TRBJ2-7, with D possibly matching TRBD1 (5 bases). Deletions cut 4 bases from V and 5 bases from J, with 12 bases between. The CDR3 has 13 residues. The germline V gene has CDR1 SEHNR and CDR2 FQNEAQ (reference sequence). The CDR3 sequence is CASSWAGLDEQYF. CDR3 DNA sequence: TGTGCCAGCAGCTGGGCAGGGCTGGACGAGCAGTACTTC.

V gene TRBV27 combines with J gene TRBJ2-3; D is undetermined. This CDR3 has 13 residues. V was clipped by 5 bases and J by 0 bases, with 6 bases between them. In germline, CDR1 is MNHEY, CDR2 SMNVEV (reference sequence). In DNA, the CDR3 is TGTGCCAGCAGTACCAAAAGCACAGATACGCAGTATTTT. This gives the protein CASSTKSTDTQYF.

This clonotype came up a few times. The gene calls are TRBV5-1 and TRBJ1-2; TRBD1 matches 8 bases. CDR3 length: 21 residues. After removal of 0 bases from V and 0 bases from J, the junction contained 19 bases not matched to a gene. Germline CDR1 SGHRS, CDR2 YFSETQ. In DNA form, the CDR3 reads TGCGCCAGCAGCTTGGCGGACAGGGTGTATCTGCGGGACTCCGCTAACTATGGCTACACCTTC. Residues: CASSLADRVYLRDSANYGYTF.

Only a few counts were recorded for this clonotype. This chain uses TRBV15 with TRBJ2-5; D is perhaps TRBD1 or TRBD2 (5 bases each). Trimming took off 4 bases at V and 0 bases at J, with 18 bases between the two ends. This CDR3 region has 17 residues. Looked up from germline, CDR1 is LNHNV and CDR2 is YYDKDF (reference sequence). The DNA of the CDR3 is TGTGCCACCAGCAAAATTCCTGGGGACGAGTACCAAGAGACCCAGTACTTC. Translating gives CATSKIPGDEYQETQYF.

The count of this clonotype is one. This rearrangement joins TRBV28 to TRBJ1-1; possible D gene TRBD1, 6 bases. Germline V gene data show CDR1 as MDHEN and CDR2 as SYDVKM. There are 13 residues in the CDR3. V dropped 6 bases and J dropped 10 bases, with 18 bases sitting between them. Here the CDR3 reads CASRQGRPQVAFF. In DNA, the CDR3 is TGTGCCAGCAGACAGGGCCGGCCCCAGGTAGCTTTCTTT.

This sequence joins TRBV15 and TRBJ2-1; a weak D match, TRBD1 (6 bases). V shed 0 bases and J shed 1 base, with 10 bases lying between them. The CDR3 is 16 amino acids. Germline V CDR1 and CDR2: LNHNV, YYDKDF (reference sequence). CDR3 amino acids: CATSRDPGQSYNEQFF. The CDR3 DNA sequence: TGTGCCACCAGCAGAGATCCTGGACAGTCCTACAATGAGCAGTTCTTC.

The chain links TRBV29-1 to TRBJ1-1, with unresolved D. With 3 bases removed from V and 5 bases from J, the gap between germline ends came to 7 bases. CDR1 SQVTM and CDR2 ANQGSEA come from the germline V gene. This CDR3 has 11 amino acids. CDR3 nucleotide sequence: TGCAGCGTTGAGGGGAAAACTGAAGCTTTCTTT. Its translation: CSVEGKTEAFF. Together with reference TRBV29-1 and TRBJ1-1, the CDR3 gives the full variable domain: SAVISQKPSRDICQRGTSLTIQCQVDSQVTMMFWYRQQPGQSLTLIATANQGSEATYESGFVIDKFPISRPNLTFSTLTVSNMSPEDSSIYLCSVEGKTEAFFGQGTRLTVV.

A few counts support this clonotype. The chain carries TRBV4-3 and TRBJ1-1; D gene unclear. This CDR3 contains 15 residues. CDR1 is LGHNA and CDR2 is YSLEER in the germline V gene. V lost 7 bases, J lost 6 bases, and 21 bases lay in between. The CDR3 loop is CASTLLWELVSEAFF. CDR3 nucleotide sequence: TGCGCCAGCACTCTTCTTTGGGAGTTGGTATCTGAAGCTTTCTTT.

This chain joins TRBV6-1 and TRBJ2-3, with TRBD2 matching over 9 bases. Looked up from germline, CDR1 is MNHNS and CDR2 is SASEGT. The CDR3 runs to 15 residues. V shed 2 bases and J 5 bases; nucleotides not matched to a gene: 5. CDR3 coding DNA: TGTGCCAGCAGTGAAAAGATACTAGCGGGAGATACGCAGTATTTT. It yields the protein CASSEKILAGDTQYF.